The rows below give T cell receptor beta chains drawn from one sample of a study of beta chain features in type 1 diabetes. Repertoires were generated with immunoSEQ multiplex PCR, while TCRdb's copy carries only in-frame clones and drops some. The table records hundreds of thousands of clones, around 12% of them present only once. The sample comprised naive CD4+ T cells from blood. These receptors originate from a woman aged 18 to 35 with type 1 diabetes. The CDR3 runs from the conserved cysteine through the conserved F or W. D genes are given only for firm matches. Clone size is shown for a subset of rows, as once, few, many or a class of expanded clone.

few,TRBV2,TRBJ2-4,TRBD1,TGTGCCAGCCGGGACAGTTACGTCAAAAACATTCAGTACTTC,CASRDSYVKNIQYF
NA,TRBV18,TRBJ2-3,TRBD1,TGTGCCAGCACACAGGGGGTCGTCGAGGATACGCAGTATTTT,CASTQGVVEDTQYF
NA,TRBV9,TRBJ1-1,NA,TGTGCCAGCAGCTCTGGGGTATTGGCCCCCTGGGGAGAAGGTGAAGCTTTCTTT,CASSSGVLAPWGEGEAFF
NA,TRBV6-5,TRBJ2-5,TRBD2,TGTGCCAGCAGTTACTCCGGGACTAGCGGAAGAGAGACCCAGTACTTC,CASSYSGTSGRETQYF
few,TRBV27,TRBJ1-2,NA,TGTGCCAGCAGTTTAGACAGTAACTATGGCTACACCTTC,CASSLDSNYGYTF
NA,TRBV15,TRBJ1-2,NA,TGTGCCACCAGCACCTTAACAGGGAAACACTATGGCTACACCTTC,CATSTLTGKHYGYTF
NA,TRBV5-1,TRBJ2-3,TRBD2,TGCGCCAGCAGCTTGGTGGGACTAGCGGGGCATGATACGCAGTATTTT,CASSLVGLAGHDTQYF
NA,TRBV29-1,TRBJ2-5,NA,TGCAGCGTTGCGGGGAGGGGGGAGCAGTACTTC,CSVAGRGEQYF
few,TRBV9,TRBJ1-3,TRBD1,TGTGCCAGCAGCGCACAGGGGCTCTCTGGAAACACCATATATTTT,CASSAQGLSGNTIYF
few,TRBV14,TRBJ1-1,NA,TGTGCCAGCACCCCCGGAGGGAACACTGAAGCTTTCTTT,CASTPGGNTEAFF
NA,TRBV7-9,TRBJ1-5,NA,TGTGCCAGCAGCTTAGCCGGGGGATACACTGGGGAAAGCAATCAGCCCCAGCATTTT,CASSLAGGYTGESNQPQHF
NA,TRBV5-4,TRBJ1-1,TRBD1,TGTGCCAGCAGCTACCGGGGACAGGGAGACACTGAAGCTTTCTTT,CASSYRGQGDTEAFF
NA,TRBV25-1,TRBJ2-7,NA,TGTGCCAGCAGCAGCAGGGTAGTCAACGAGCAGTACTTC,CASSSRVVNEQYF
NA,TRBV4-3,TRBJ1-2,NA,TGCGCCAGCAGCCAACAGGATAACTATGGCTACACCTTC,CASSQQDNYGYTF
NA,TRBV14,TRBJ2-5,NA,TGTGCCAGCAGCCAACCCACTACCCAGTACTTC,CASSQPTTQYF
NA,TRBV6-1,TRBJ2-7,TRBD2,TGTGCCAGCAGTGAAAGGCGGGAGTTAGACGAGCAGTACTTC,CASSERRELDEQYF
NA,TRBV28,TRBJ2-7,TRBD2,TGTGCCAGCAGGGGAGGACTAGCGGGAGTAGACGAGCAGTACTTC,CASRGGLAGVDEQYF
NA,TRBV13,TRBJ2-1,TRBD2,TGTGCCAGCAGCCTCATTGCGGGAGGGCCAAGCTCCTACAATGAGCAGTTCTTC,CASSLIAGGPSSYNEQFF
NA,TRBV7-2,TRBJ2-7,NA,TGTGCCAGCAGCACGACAGCTTCCTACGAGCAGTACTTC,CASSTTASYEQYF
NA,TRBV30,TRBJ1-5,TRBD1,TGTGCCTGGAGTACGTACAGGGGTCAGCCCCAGCATTTT,CAWSTYRGQPQHF
NA,TRBV2,TRBJ1-5,TRBD1,TGTGCCAGCAGACCTGACAGGGGGGGAAATCAGCCCCAGCATTTT,CASRPDRGGNQPQHF
few,TRBV15,TRBJ2-3,NA,TGTGCCACCAGCAGAGATGGAGGACAGAGCACAGATACGCAGTATTTT,CATSRDGGQSTDTQYF
NA,TRBV6-5,TRBJ1-5,TRBD1,TGTGCCAGCAGTTACAGGGGGCAGGGTCAGCCCCAGCATTTT,CASSYRGQGQPQHF
few,TRBV27,TRBJ2-4,TRBD1,TGTGCCAGCAGCCGGACAGGGGGCTTCAACATTCAGTACTTC,CASSRTGGFNIQYF
few,TRBV28,TRBJ2-3,TRBD1,TGTGCCAGCAGCCAGGGACAGACAGCAGATACGCAGTATTTT,CASSQGQTADTQYF
few,TRBV5-1,TRBJ2-1,TRBD2,TGCGCCAGCAGCTTGAGTGTCAGGGAGGGTGAGCAGTTCTTC,CASSLSVREGEQFF
NA,TRBV5-4,TRBJ2-1,TRBD1,TGTGCCAGCAGTTCCACGGGACAGGCCTACAATGAGCAGTTCTTC,CASSSTGQAYNEQFF
few,TRBV7-7,TRBJ2-7,TRBD1,TGTGCCAGCAGCCCAGACAGGGTGATCCGCGAGCAGTACTTC,CASSPDRVIREQYF
few,TRBV19,TRBJ1-4,NA,TGTGCCAGTAGTATGAAGGGAGACGAAAAACTGTTTTTT,CASSMKGDEKLFF
NA,TRBV5-1,TRBJ1-1,TRBD1,TGCGCCAGCAGCCTCAGGACAGGGAACGCTGAAGCTTTCTTT,CASSLRTGNAEAFF
NA,TRBV30,TRBJ1-5,NA,TGTGCCTGGAGTCTTGGGCAGAATCAGCCCCAGCATTTT,CAWSLGQNQPQHF
few,TRBV5-1,TRBJ2-7,TRBD1,TGCGCCAGCGGGACAGGGGTGGCCTACGAGCAGTACTTC,CASGTGVAYEQYF
few,TRBV4-3,TRBJ1-2,TRBD1,TGCGCCAGCAGCCAAGGGACAGGGGGGCTTAACTATGGCTACACCTTC,CASSQGTGGLNYGYTF
NA,TRBV4-1,TRBJ2-7,NA,TGCGCCAGCAGCCAGTTGGGGCTCCCTCCCTACGAGCAGTACTTC,CASSQLGLPPYEQYF
few,TRBV29-1,TRBJ1-1,TRBD1,TGCAGCGGGGGACAGGGGGCTATCACTGAAGCTTTCTTT,CSGGQGAITEAFF
NA,TRBV19,TRBJ2-6,NA,TGTGCCAGTAGTCTCCCAGGGGGGGCCAACGTCCTGACTTTC,CASSLPGGANVLTF
NA,TRBV15,TRBJ2-2,NA,TGTGCCACCAATGGGCAGACCTACACCGGGGAGCTGTTTTTT,CATNGQTYTGELFF
NA,TRBV7-9,TRBJ1-1,NA,TGTGCCAGCAGCTCGGGAACGAACACTGAAGCTTTCTTT,CASSSGTNTEAFF
few,TRBV19,TRBJ2-1,TRBD2,TGTGCCAGTAGTACGGCTAGCGGGAGTTCCTACAATGAGCAGTTCTTC,CASSTASGSSYNEQFF
NA,TRBV12-5,TRBJ2-4,TRBD1,TGTGCTAGTGGTCTCCCGGGACAGGGATCACCCTTGGCCAAAAACATTCAGTACTTC,CASGLPGQGSPLAKNIQYF
NA,TRBV7-9,TRBJ2-1,NA,TGTGCCAGCACACGGGGAGATGTCTCCAATGAGCAGTTCTTC,CASTRGDVSNEQFF
few,TRBV4-1,TRBJ1-2,NA,TGCGCCAGCAGACGGGTGACGGACAGAGATAGGGGCTATGGCTACACCTTC,CASRRVTDRDRGYGYTF
NA,TRBV9,TRBJ2-1,TRBD2,TGTGCCAGCAGCGCAAGGGACTATCTCAATGAGCAGTTCTTC,CASSARDYLNEQFF
NA,TRBV6-5,TRBJ1-2,NA,TGTGCCAGCACGGTCTACGCAGGGTTCGGTGGCTACACCTTC,CASTVYAGFGGYTF
NA,TRBV21-1,TRBJ2-7,NA,TGTGCCAGCAGCAAGCCAACCGGGGGGGACGAGCAGTACTTC,CASSKPTGGDEQYF
NA,TRBV4-3,TRBJ1-5,NA,TGCGCCAGCAGTCAGCGGAGGGAGCAGCCCCAGCATTTT,CASSQRREQPQHF
few,TRBV28,TRBJ1-5,NA,TGTGCCAGCAGTCCGCGACAGGCCATCAATCAGCCCCAGCATTTT,CASSPRQAINQPQHF
few,TRBV7-2,TRBJ2-3,TRBD2,TGTGCCACCCGCTTTGGGGGGGAAGGGGGCACAGATACGCAGTATTTT,CATRFGGEGGTDTQYF
few,TRBV30,TRBJ2-7,NA,TGTGCCTGGAGTGTACTAGGAAAAAAAATCTACGAGCAGTACTTC,CAWSVLGKKIYEQYF
NA,TRBV28,TRBJ1-4,TRBD1,TGTGCCAGCAGTTTCGGGACAGGGGTTGATACTAATGAAAAACTGTTTTTT,CASSFGTGVDTNEKLFF
NA,TRBV2,TRBJ2-3,TRBD2,TGTGCCAGCAACCCCACTAGCGGCACAGATACGCAGTATTTT,CASNPTSGTDTQYF
few,TRBV18,TRBJ1-2,TRBD1,TGTGCCAGCTCACCGGACAGGGGAGGTTCTGGCTACACCTTC,CASSPDRGGSGYTF
NA,TRBV7-8,TRBJ2-5,TRBD2,TGTGCCAGCAGCCCTGACACGACTAGCGGGAGACAAGAGACCCAGTACTTC,CASSPDTTSGRQETQYF
NA,TRBV9,TRBJ2-7,TRBD1,TGTGCCAGCAGCGAGGGACAGGGGGCACCCTACGAGCAGTACTTC,CASSEGQGAPYEQYF
NA,TRBV25-1,TRBJ1-1,NA,TGTGCCAGCATCAGTTTGGCCACTGAAGCTTTCTTT,CASISLATEAFF
NA,TRBV18,TRBJ2-7,TRBD1,TGTGCCAGCTCACCAACCGGGACAGGGGCCTACGAGCAGTACTTC,CASSPTGTGAYEQYF
few,TRBV5-1,TRBJ2-3,TRBD2,TGCGCCAGCAGCACAGGGACTAGCGTTCTGGATACGCAGTATTTT,CASSTGTSVLDTQYF
few,TRBV5-4,TRBJ1-2,NA,TGTGCCAGCAGCTCACCCGAGGCCCCCGGGGACTGGCCTGGCTACACCTTC,CASSSPEAPGDWPGYTF